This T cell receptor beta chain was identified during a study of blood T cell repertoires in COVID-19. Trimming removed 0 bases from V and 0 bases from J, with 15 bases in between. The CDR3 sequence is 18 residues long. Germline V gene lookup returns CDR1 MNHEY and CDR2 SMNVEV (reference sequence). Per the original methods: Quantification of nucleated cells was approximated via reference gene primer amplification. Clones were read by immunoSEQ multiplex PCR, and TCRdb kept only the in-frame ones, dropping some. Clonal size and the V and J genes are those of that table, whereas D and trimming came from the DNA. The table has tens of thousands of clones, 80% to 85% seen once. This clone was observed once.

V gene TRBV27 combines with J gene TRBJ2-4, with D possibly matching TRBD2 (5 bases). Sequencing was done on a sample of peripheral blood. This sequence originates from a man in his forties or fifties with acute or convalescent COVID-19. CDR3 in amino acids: CASSLSPALALAKNIQYF. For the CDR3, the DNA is TGTGCCAGCAGTTTATCCCCGGCGCTAGCACTAGCCAAAAACATTCAGTACTTC.